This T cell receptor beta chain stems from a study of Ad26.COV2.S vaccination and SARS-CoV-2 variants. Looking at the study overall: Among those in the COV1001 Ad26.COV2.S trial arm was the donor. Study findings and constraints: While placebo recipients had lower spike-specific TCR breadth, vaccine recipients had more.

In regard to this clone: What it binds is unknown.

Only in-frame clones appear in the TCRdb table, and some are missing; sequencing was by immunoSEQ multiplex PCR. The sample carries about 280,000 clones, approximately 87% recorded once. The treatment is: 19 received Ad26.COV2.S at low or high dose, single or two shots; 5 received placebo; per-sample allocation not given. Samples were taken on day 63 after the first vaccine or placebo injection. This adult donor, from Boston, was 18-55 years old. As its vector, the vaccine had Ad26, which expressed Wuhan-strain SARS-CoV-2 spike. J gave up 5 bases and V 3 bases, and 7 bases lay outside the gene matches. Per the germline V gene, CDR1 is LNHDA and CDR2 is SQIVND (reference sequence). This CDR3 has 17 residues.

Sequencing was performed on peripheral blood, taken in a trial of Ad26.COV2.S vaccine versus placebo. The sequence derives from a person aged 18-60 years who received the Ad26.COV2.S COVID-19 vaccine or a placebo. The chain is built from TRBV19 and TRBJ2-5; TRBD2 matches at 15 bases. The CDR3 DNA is TGTGCCAGTAGTATCGGGGGACTAGCGGGAGGTCGGGAGACCCAGTACTTC. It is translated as CASSIGGLAGGRETQYF. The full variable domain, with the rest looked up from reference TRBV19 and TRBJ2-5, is DGGITQSPKYLFRKEGQNVTLSCEQNLNHDAMYWYRQDPGQGLRLIYYSQIVNDFQKGDIAEGYSVSREKKESFPLTVTSAQKNPTAFYLCASSIGGLAGGRETQYFGPGTRLLVL.